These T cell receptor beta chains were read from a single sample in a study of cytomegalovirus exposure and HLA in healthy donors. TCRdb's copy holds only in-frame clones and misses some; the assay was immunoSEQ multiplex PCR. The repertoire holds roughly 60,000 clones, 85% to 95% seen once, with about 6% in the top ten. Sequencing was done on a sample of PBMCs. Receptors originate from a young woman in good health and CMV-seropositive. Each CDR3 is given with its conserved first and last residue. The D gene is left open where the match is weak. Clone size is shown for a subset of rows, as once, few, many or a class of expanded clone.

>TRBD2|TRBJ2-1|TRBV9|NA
CASSVGEGLAPHEQFF
TGTGCCAGCAGCGTAGGGGAGGGGTTAGCTCCCCATGAGCAGTTCTTC
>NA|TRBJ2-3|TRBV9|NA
CASSVVSNTQYF
TGTGCCAGCAGCGTAGTGTCAAATACGCAGTATTTT
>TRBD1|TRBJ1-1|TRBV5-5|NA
CASSWEGQVNTEAFF
TGTGCCAGCAGCTGGGAAGGACAGGTGAACACTGAAGCTTTCTTT
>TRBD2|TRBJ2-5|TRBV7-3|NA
CASSLTSGIQETQYF
TGTGCCAGCAGCTTGACTAGCGGGATCCAAGAGACCCAGTACTTC
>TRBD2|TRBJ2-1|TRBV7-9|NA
CASSLRAAGTSRDNEQFF
TGTGCCAGCAGCTTACGGGCAGCCGGGACTAGCAGGGACAATGAGCAGTTCTTC
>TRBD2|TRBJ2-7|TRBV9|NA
CASSVGGLAGDEQYF
TGTGCCAGCAGCGTAGGGGGACTAGCGGGAGACGAGCAGTACTTC
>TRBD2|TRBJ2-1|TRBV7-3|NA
CASSPRRRLAGGYNEQFF
TGTGCCAGCAGCCCCAGGCGAAGACTAGCGGGGGGGTACAATGAGCAGTTCTTC
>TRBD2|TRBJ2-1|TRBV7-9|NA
CASSLPPRLAGRYNEQFF
TGTGCCAGCAGCTTACCTCCGCGACTAGCGGGCCGTTACAATGAGCAGTTCTTC
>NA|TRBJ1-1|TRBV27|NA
CASSFDSTTEAFF
TGTGCCAGCAGTTTCGACTCCACCACTGAAGCTTTCTTT
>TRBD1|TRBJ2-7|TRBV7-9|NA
CASSQGQGFRYEQYF
TGTGCCAGCAGCCAGGGACAGGGATTCCGCTACGAGCAGTACTTC
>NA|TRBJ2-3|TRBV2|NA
CASSAEGSTDTQYF
TGTGCCAGCAGTGCAGAGGGCTCCACAGATACGCAGTATTTT
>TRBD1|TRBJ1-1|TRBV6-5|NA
CASSPGTGFGGAFF
TGTGCCAGCAGTCCCGGGACAGGGTTTGGGGGAGCTTTCTTT
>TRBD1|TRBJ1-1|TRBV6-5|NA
CASSSPTDRGAEAFF
TGTGCCAGCAGTTCACCCACCGACAGGGGCGCTGAAGCTTTCTTT
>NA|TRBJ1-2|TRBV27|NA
CASSPSRADNYGYTF
TGTGCCAGCAGCCCTAGCCGGGCCGATAACTATGGCTACACCTTC
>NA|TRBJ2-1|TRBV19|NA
CASSISEPSSYNEQFF
TGTGCCAGTAGTATATCGGAGCCCAGCTCCTACAATGAGCAGTTCTTC
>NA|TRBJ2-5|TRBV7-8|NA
CASSSPFETQYF
TGTGCCAGCAGCTCCCCTTTTGAGACCCAGTACTTC
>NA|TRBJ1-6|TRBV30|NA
CACSGPRETLHF
TGTGCCTGTTCCGGGCCGCGGGAGACCCTCCACTTT
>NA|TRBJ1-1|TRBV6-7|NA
CASSYEGNTEAFF
TGTGCCAGCAGTTACGAGGGGAACACTGAAGCTTTCTTT
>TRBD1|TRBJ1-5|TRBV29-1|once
CSVGQGPNQPQHF
TGCAGCGTAGGACAGGGCCCAAATCAGCCCCAGCATTTT
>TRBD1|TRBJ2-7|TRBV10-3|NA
CAISETTGDDEQYF
TGTGCCATCAGTGAGACGACAGGGGACGACGAGCAGTACTTC